This T cell receptor beta chain was sequenced in a study of tumor-infiltrating lymphocytes in oesophageal squamous cell carcinoma. TCRdb called the PCR reads again in MiXCR, with one record for every CDR3 protein. The table has 13,000 or so distinct CDR3 sequences, roughly 55% seen once. This CDR3 contains 14 residues. The germline V gene has CDR1 SGHTA and CDR2 FQGNSA. The V call is TRBV7-2, the J call TRBJ2-4; 10 bases are shared with TRBD2. The DNA end lines up better with TRBJ2-1; the J call may be wrong. This TCR came from a female donor with esophageal squamous cell carcinoma. Sequenced input: esophageal tumor tissue. The CDR3 sequence: CASSVPGLASEQFF. The CDR3 DNA reads TGTGCCAGCAGCGTCCCGGGACTAGCGAGTGAGCAGTTCTTC.